This TCR beta chain was observed in a study of Ad26.COV2.S vaccination and SARS-CoV-2 variants. Looking at the study overall: Donor got 5x10^10 or 1x10^11 viral particles of Ad26.COV2.S. Findings and limits, study-wide: Vaccinees and placebo recipients showed similar non-spike TCR breadth. After vaccination, substantial breadth of spike-specific CD8+ and CD4+ responses was reported. Total responses of T cells may have been underestimated by the analyses of TCR breadth and depth.

CDR1 and CDR2 (germline): SGHRS, YFSETQ. V was cut by 0 bases and J by 2 bases, with 11 bases left in between. The CDR3 runs 15 residues. As for treatment: over 15 received Ad26.COV2.S at low or high dose, single or two shots; several received placebo; per-sample allocation not given. The samples date from day 63 after the first vaccine or placebo injection. Clones were read by immunoSEQ multiplex PCR, and TCRdb kept only the in-frame ones, dropping some. The table has 200,000 to 250,000 clones, approximately 90% seen once. Notes on this clone: Its antigen is not known.

The chain uses TRBV5-1 and TRBJ2-5; maybe TRBD2 (5 bases). The receptor was derived from a person between 18 and 65 years old who received the Ad26.COV2.S COVID-19 vaccine or a placebo. This specimen was peripheral blood, taken in a trial of Ad26.COV2.S vaccine versus placebo. Here the CDR3 reads CASSLAPGVQETQYF. CDR3 in DNA: TGCGCCAGCAGCTTGGCCCCCGGGGTTCAAGAGACCCAGTACTTC.